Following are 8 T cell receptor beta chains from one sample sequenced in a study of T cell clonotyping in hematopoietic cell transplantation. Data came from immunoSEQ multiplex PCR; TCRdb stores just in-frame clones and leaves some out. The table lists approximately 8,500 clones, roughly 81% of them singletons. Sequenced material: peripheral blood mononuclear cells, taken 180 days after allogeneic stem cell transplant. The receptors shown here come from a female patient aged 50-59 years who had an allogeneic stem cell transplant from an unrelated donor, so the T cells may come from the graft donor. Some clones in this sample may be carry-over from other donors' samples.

CDR3 residues: CASSDSLNTEAFF. Written as DNA, the CDR3 is TGCGCCAGCTCCGACAGCCTGAACACTGAAGCTTTCTTT. The J gene is TRBJ1-1, the V gene TRBV5-1; the D gene is possibly TRBD1 (5 bases). V gave up 7 bases and J gave up 0 bases, with 10 bases separating them. Germline V gene sequence: CDR1 SGHRS, CDR2 YFSETQ. The CDR3 runs 13 residues.

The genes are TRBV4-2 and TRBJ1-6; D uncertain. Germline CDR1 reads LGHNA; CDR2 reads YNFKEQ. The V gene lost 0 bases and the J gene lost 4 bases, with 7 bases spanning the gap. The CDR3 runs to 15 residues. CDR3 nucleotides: TGTGCCAGCAGCCAAGAAAGGCGATATAATTCACCCCTCCACTTT. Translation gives CASSQERRYNSPLHF.

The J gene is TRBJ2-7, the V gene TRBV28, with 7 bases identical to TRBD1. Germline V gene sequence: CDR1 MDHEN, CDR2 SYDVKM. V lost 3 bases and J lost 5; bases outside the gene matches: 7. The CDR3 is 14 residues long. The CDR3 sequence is CASSFQGQRNEQYF. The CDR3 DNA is TGTGCCAGCAGTTTCCAGGGACAGCGGAACGAGCAGTACTTC.

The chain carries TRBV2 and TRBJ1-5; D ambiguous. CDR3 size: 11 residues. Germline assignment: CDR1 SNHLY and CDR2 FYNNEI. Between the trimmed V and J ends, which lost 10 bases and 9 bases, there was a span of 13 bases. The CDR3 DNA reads TGTGCCACCGGTCAACCAGGGCCCCAGCATTTT. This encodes CATGQPGPQHF.

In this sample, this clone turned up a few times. The CDR3 DNA is TGTGCCACGCGGAGGGACATCAATCAGCCCCAGCATTTT. Its translation is CATRRDINQPQHF. This chain uses TRBV27 with TRBJ1-5; a possible D gene is TRBD1 (6 bases). This CDR3 comprises 13 residues. V was shortened by 10 bases and J by 3 bases, with 13 bases between the two germline ends. Germline V CDR1 and CDR2: MNHEY, SMNVEV (reference sequence).

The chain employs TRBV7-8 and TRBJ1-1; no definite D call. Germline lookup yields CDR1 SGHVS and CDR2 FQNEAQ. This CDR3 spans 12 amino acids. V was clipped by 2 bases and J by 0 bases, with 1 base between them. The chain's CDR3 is CASSLLNTEAFF. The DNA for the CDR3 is TGTGCCAGCAGCTTATTGAACACTGAAGCTTTCTTT.

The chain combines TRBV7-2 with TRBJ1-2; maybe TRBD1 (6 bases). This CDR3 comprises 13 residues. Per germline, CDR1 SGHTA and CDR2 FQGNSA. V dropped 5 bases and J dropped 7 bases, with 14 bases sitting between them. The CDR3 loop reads CASSESPRGGYTF. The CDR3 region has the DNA TGTGCCAGCAGCGAATCCCCCAGGGGTGGCTACACCTTC.

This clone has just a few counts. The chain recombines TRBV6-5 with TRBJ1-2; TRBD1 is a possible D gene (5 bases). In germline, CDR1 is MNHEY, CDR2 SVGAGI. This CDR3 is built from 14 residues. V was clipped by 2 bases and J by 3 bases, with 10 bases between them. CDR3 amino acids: CASSYRDRYYGYTF. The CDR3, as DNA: TGTGCCAGCAGTTACCGGGACCGATACTATGGCTACACCTTC.